A selection of T cell receptor beta chains follows, all from one sample in a study of cytomegalovirus exposure and HLA in healthy donors. The assay was immunoSEQ multiplex PCR, and TCRdb's table has in-frame clones only and misses some. The sample table sets out 200,000 to 250,000 clones. The specimen was PBMCs. The origin of the receptors is a girl aged 2 to 10 in good health and CMV-seropositive. Both conserved end residues are part of each CDR3. A D gene is named only where the DNA matches it firmly.

cdr3_length: 17
j_call: TRBJ2-1
v_call: TRBV9
d_call: -
cdr3_nt: TGTGCCAGCAGCGCTTGGGGTACTAGAAAGGCACACAATGAGCAGTTCTTC
cdr3_aa: CASSAWGTRKAHNEQFF

cdr3_length: 16
j_call: TRBJ2-2
v_call: TRBV7-7
d_call: TRBD2
cdr3_nt: TGTGCTAGCAGCTTAGGCGCGGGAGGACACACCGGGGAGCTGTTTTTT
cdr3_aa: CASSLGAGGHTGELFF

cdr3_length: 12
j_call: TRBJ2-3
v_call: TRBV5-1
d_call: -
cdr3_nt: TGCGCCAGCAGTGAGAGAACTGATACGCAGTATTTT
cdr3_aa: CASSERTDTQYF

cdr3_length: 12
j_call: TRBJ2-1
v_call: TRBV5-6
d_call: -
cdr3_nt: TGTGCCAGCAGTAGTACGGGGGTTGAGCAGTTCTTC
cdr3_aa: CASSSTGVEQFF

cdr3_length: 16
j_call: TRBJ2-1
v_call: TRBV6-6
d_call: TRBD2
cdr3_nt: TGTGCCAGCAGTCTGAAGACTAGCGGGGCCTACAATGAGCAGTTCTTC
cdr3_aa: CASSLKTSGAYNEQFF

cdr3_length: 15
j_call: TRBJ1-5
v_call: TRBV19
d_call: TRBD1
cdr3_nt: TGTGCCAGTAGACAGGGGGAGGGTCGCAATCAGCCCCAGCATTTT
cdr3_aa: CASRQGEGRNQPQHF

cdr3_length: 13
j_call: TRBJ2-3
v_call: TRBV7-2
d_call: TRBD1
cdr3_nt: TGTGCCAGCAGCGCGCAGGGGGCAGATACGCAGTATTTT
cdr3_aa: CASSAQGADTQYF

cdr3_length: 12
j_call: TRBJ1-1
v_call: TRBV7-9
d_call: -
cdr3_nt: TGTGCCAGCGCGGTGTCGGGTCCAGAAGCTTTCTTT
cdr3_aa: CASAVSGPEAFF

cdr3_length: 14
j_call: TRBJ2-7
v_call: TRBV7-3
d_call: TRBD2
cdr3_nt: TGTGCCAGCAGCGAAGTTAGCGGGACCTCCGAGCAGTACTTC
cdr3_aa: CASSEVSGTSEQYF

cdr3_length: 11
j_call: TRBJ2-3
v_call: TRBV20-1
d_call: -
cdr3_nt: TGCAGTGCTGACCGACAGGATACGCAGTATTTT
cdr3_aa: CSADRQDTQYF

cdr3_length: 17
j_call: TRBJ2-3
v_call: TRBV27
d_call: TRBD2
cdr3_nt: TGTGCCAGCAGCCATAGCGGGACGGCACAAAGCACAGATACGCAGTATTTT
cdr3_aa: CASSHSGTAQSTDTQYF

cdr3_length: 14
j_call: TRBJ2-7
v_call: TRBV6-1
d_call: -
cdr3_nt: TGTGCCAGCAGTGGCGGGACCTATTTCTACGAGCAGTACTTC
cdr3_aa: CASSGGTYFYEQYF

cdr3_length: 10
j_call: TRBJ1-2
v_call: TRBV29-1
d_call: TRBD1
cdr3_nt: TGCAGCGTTTACAGGGGGGGAGAGGTCTTC
cdr3_aa: CSVYRGGEVF

cdr3_length: 14
j_call: TRBJ2-7
v_call: TRBV5-1
d_call: TRBD1
cdr3_nt: TGCGCCAGCAGCGCGGGGACAGGGGTAGCAGAACGGAACTTC
cdr3_aa: CASSAGTGVAERNF

cdr3_length: 13
j_call: TRBJ2-7
v_call: TRBV19
d_call: TRBD1
cdr3_nt: TGTGCCAGTAGTATAAGGGACAGGTACGAGCAGTACTTC
cdr3_aa: CASSIRDRYEQYF

cdr3_length: 16
j_call: TRBJ2-1
v_call: TRBV7-8
d_call: TRBD1
cdr3_nt: TGTGCCAGCAGCTTAAAGCGACAGGGCTCCTACAATGAGCAGTTCTTC
cdr3_aa: CASSLKRQGSYNEQFF

cdr3_length: 18
j_call: TRBJ1-2
v_call: TRBV28
d_call: -
cdr3_nt: TGTGCCAGCAGTTTCTACCGGGACACCGGCCGAGCTAACTATGGCTACACCTTC
cdr3_aa: CASSFYRDTGRANYGYTF

cdr3_length: 12
j_call: TRBJ2-7
v_call: TRBV28
d_call: -
cdr3_nt: TGTGCCAGCAAGTCACCCGGTTACGAGCAGTACTTC
cdr3_aa: CASKSPGYEQYF

cdr3_length: 18
j_call: TRBJ2-1
v_call: TRBV7-8
d_call: TRBD2
cdr3_nt: TGTGCCAGCAGAAGGACTAGCGGGAGAGCAGTGGGGGTCCATGAGCAGTTCTTC
cdr3_aa: CASRRTSGRAVGVHEQFF

cdr3_length: 17
j_call: TRBJ1-5
v_call: TRBV28
d_call: -
cdr3_nt: TGTGCCAGCAGTTTCTTGCAGGGGTCGTATAGCAATCAGCCCCAGCATTTT
cdr3_aa: CASSFLQGSYSNQPQHF

cdr3_length: 11
j_call: TRBJ1-2
v_call: TRBV6-5
d_call: TRBD1
cdr3_nt: TGTGCCAGCAGTGGACAGGGGGGCTACACCTTC
cdr3_aa: CASSGQGGYTF